This TCR beta chain originates from a study of T cell changes during pregnancy in multiple sclerosis. Germline CDR1 and CDR2: SGDLS and YYNGEE. The CDR3 totals 15 residues. Between the trimmed V and J ends, which lost 0 bases and 4 bases, there was a span of 13 bases. Here immunoSEQ multiplex PCR was the method, and the copy in TCRdb shows in-frame clones only, minus some. The sample includes roughly 87,000 clones, about 90% of them seen just once. The sequence came from a female donor in good health, serving as a control in a pregnancy study. Some clones in this sample may be carry-over from other donors' samples. Sequenced here: PBMCs, sampled in the first trimester of pregnancy. The chain joins TRBV9 to TRBJ2-5; no clear D gene. The CDR3 region has the DNA TGTGCCAGCAGCGTAGTTGGTGTATCGGGAGAGACCCAGTACTTC. It encodes CASSVVGVSGETQYF.